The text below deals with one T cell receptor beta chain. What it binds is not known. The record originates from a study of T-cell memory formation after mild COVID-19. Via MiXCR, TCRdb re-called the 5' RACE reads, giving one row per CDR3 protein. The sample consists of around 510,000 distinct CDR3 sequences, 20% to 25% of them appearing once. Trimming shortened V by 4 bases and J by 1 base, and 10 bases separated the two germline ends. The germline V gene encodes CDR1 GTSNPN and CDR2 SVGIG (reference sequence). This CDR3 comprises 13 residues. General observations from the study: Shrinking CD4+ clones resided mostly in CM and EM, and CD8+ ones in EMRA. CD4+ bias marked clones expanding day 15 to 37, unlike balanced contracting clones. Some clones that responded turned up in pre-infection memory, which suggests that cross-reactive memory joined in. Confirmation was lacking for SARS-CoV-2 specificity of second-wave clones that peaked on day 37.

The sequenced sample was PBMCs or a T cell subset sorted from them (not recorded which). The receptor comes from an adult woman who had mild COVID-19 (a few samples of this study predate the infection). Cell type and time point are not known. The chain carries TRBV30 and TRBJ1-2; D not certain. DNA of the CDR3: TGTGCCTGGAACTCGGGAAGTAACTATGGCTACACCTTC. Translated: CAWNSGSNYGYTF.